The text below deals with one T cell receptor (beta chain). What it recognizes is unknown. These data belong to a study of T cells in Graves' hyperthyroidism and ophthalmopathy. About the research overall: Before treatment of any kind, peripheral blood was taken at initial diagnosis.

TCR beta CDR3 regions were amplified from RNA. The study used the HTBI primer set for a first-round RT-PCR of the TCR CDR3. TCRdb re-derived calls from the multiplex PCR reads in MiXCR, one entry per CDR3 protein. In the table there are 500,000 or so distinct CDR3 sequences, about 15% of which are singletons. The CDR3 spans 15 residues. The trim removed 4 bases at V and 5 bases at J, leaving 8 bases unmatched. Germline lookup yields CDR1 LGHNA and CDR2 YSLEER. Findings and limits, study-wide: Ophthalmopathy onset followed model prediction by a median about six months. From stable hyperthyroidism, ophthalmopathy was set apart by a 13 V-J model.

The chain couples TRBV4-3 to TRBJ1-2; 9 nucleotides align to TRBD1. The TCR sequence derives from a woman between 18 and 30 years old with Graves' ophthalmopathy. The sequenced sample consisted of blood. The CDR3 reads CASSPRWTGAYGYTF. The CDR3 DNA sequence: TGCGCCAGCAGCCCCCGCTGGACAGGGGCGTATGGCTACACCTTC.